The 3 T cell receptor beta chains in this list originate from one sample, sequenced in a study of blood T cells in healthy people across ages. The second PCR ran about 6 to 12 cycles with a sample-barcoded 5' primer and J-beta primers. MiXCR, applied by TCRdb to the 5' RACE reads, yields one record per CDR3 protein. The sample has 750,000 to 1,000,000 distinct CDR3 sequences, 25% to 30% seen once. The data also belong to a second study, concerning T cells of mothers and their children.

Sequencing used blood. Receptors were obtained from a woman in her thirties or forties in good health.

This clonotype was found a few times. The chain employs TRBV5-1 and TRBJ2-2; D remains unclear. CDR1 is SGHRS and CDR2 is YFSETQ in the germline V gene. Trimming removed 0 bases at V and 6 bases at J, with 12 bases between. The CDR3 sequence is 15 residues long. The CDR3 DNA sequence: TGCGCCAGCAGCTTGGCTGGGGTAGTCGCCGGGGAGCTGTTTTTT. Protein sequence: CASSLAGVVAGELFF.

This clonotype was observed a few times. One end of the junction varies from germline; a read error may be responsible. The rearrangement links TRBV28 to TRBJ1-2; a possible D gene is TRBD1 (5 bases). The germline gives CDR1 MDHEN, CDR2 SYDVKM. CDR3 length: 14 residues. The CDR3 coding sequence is TGTGCCCGCAACCCGGGACCGCCGAACTATGGTTACACCTTC. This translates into CARNPGPPNYGYTF.

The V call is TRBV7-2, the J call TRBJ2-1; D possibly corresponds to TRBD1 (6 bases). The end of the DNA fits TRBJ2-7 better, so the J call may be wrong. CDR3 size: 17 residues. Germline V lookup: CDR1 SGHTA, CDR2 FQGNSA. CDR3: CASSPLGQPNSYNEQYF. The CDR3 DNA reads TGTGCCAGCAGCCCACTCGGACAGCCAAATTCTTACAATGAGCAGTACTTC.